A selection of T cell receptor beta chains follows, all from one sample in a study of T cell responses to AZD1222 COVID-19 vaccine. Here immunoSEQ multiplex PCR was the method, and the copy in TCRdb shows in-frame clones only, minus some. This table holds tens of thousands of clones, 78% found once. The sequencing used peripheral blood, collected on day 0 of AZD1222 vaccination. The receptor set was obtained from an adult in good health. Both conserved end residues are part of each CDR3. The D gene is left open where the match is weak. Some rows mark clone size as missing; the rest say once, few, many or name a class of expanded clone.

TRBJ1-3,TRBV3-1/TRBV3-2,TRBD1,.,TGTGCCAGCAGCCGACAGGGAAACTCTGGAAACACCATATATTTT,CASSRQGNSGNTIYF
TRBJ1-4,TRBV6-5,TRBD1,once,TGTGCCAGCAGTAACAGGGGGCGGGCTAATGAAAAACTGTTTTTT,CASSNRGRANEKLFF
TRBJ1-2,TRBV3-1/TRBV3-2,TRBD1,.,TGTGCCAGCAGCCCGTCTGACAGGGGCAAAAACTACACCTTC,CASSPSDRGKNYTF
TRBJ1-2,TRBV11-3,.,.,TGTGCCAGCAGCTTAGATTCAGGCAGAGGACGCTATGGCTACACCTTC,CASSLDSGRGRYGYTF
TRBJ2-7,TRBV3-1/TRBV3-2,.,.,TGTGCCAGCAGCCCCCTATACTCCTACGAGCAGTACTTC,CASSPLYSYEQYF
TRBJ1-2,TRBV29-1,.,.,TGCAGCGTTGAAGACCCGCTCTCGGGCGGCTACACCTTC,CSVEDPLSGGYTF
TRBJ2-2,TRBV23-1,.,.,TGCGACCCCGGGGAGCTGTTTTTT,CDPGELFF
TRBJ1-1,TRBV29-1,.,medium-sized,TGCAGCGTTGCATACACAGGGTACACTGAAGCTTTCTTT,CSVAYTGYTEAFF
TRBJ2-3,TRBV7-9,TRBD2,.,TGTGCCAGCAGCTTAGGAAGACTAGCGGGAGACAACACAGATACGCAGTATTTT,CASSLGRLAGDNTDTQYF
TRBJ1-5,TRBV7-2,.,.,TGTGCCAGCAGCTTAGATCGTATCCAGCCCCAGCATTTT,CASSLDRIQPQHF
TRBJ2-7,TRBV10-3,.,once,TGTGCCATCAGTGTACAGGGTTCCTACGAGCAGTACTTC,CAISVQGSYEQYF
TRBJ1-3,TRBV5-4,.,few,TGTGCCAGCAGCTTGGCAGCGTCTGGAAACACCATATATTTT,CASSLAASGNTIYF
TRBJ1-5,TRBV12-3/TRBV12-4,.,.,TGTGCCAGCAGTAGGGGGGGTTTACAGCCCCAGCATTTT,CASSRGGLQPQHF
TRBJ1-5,TRBV27,.,.,TGTGCCAGCAGTTTTTTGGGCAATCAGCCCCAGCATTTT,CASSFLGNQPQHF
TRBJ2-7,TRBV5-4,.,.,TGTGCCAGCAGCTTGGGTCCAGATTCCTACGAGCAGTACTTC,CASSLGPDSYEQYF
TRBJ2-1,TRBV24-1,TRBD2,.,TGTGCCACCAGTGGGATTAGCGGGAGGGAAAGCTCCTACAATGAGCAGTTCTTC,CATSGISGRESSYNEQFF
TRBJ2-1,TRBV13,.,.,TGTGCCAGCAGCGACCTACTACAGAATGAGCAGTTCTTC,CASSDLLQNEQFF
TRBJ2-1,TRBV19,.,.,TGTGCCAGTAGTATCATTCTATCGACTCTCCTAGACAATGAGCAGTTCTTC,CASSIILSTLLDNEQFF
TRBJ2-1,TRBV15,.,.,TGTGCCACCAGCAGAACTTACAATGAGCAGTTCTTC,CATSRTYNEQFF
TRBJ1-2,TRBV27,.,.,TGTGCCAGCAGGGGGCCTTTACGATATGGCTACACCTTC,CASRGPLRYGYTF
TRBJ1-1,TRBV11-2,.,.,TGTGCCAGCAGCTTTTCCGGGAACACTGAAGCTTTCTTT,CASSFSGNTEAFF
TRBJ2-1,TRBV5-6,TRBD1,.,TGTGCCAGCAGCTTTCTGGACAGGGGCCTCGATGAGCAGTTCTTC,CASSFLDRGLDEQFF
TRBJ1-4,TRBV15,.,.,TGTGCCACCAGCAGAGGAATGCAGGGCTATAATGAAAAACTGTTTTTT,CATSRGMQGYNEKLFF
TRBJ2-2,TRBV10-1,TRBD1,.,TGCGCCAGCAGGTCAGGGGGCCGGAACACCGGGGAGCTGTTTTTT,CASRSGGRNTGELFF
TRBJ1-1,TRBV5-4,.,.,TGTGCCAGCAGCGGGGCGGGGGGAACGGGCACTGAAGCTTTCTTT,CASSGAGGTGTEAFF
TRBJ1-5,TRBV4-2,.,.,TGTGCCAGCACCAATCAGCCCCAGCATTTT,CASTNQPQHF
TRBJ2-3,TRBV6-5,.,.,TGTGCCAGCAGCTGGGGTGGCACAGATACGCAGTATTTT,CASSWGGTDTQYF
TRBJ2-6,TRBV18,.,.,TGTGCCAGCTCAGCAGGGGGGTCTGGGGCCAACGTCCTGACTTTC,CASSAGGSGANVLTF
TRBJ2-5,TRBV5-1,.,.,TGCGCCAGCAGCTTGGTGCCAGTAGTCCAAGAGACCCAGTACTTC,CASSLVPVVQETQYF
TRBJ2-5,TRBV7-8,.,.,TGTGCCAGCAGCGTAAAGGATACAGGCCGAGGAGAGACCCAGTACTTC,CASSVKDTGRGETQYF
TRBJ2-7,TRBV7-8,.,.,TGTGCCAGCAGCCCTAGATCCCCCTACGAGCAGTACTTC,CASSPRSPYEQYF
TRBJ2-2,TRBV7-3,.,.,TGTGCCAGCAGCTCACCACCCCAGGGGCCCTCGAACACCGGGGAGCTGTTTTTT,CASSSPPQGPSNTGELFF
TRBJ1-5,TRBV10-2,.,.,TGCGCCAGCAGTGAGATAGGACGGAACCAACAGCCCCAGCATTTT,CASSEIGRNQQPQHF
TRBJ1-2,TRBV7-2,TRBD1,few,TGTGCCAGCAGCTCCGATCGGACAGGGGGCTCCTATGGCTACACCTTC,CASSSDRTGGSYGYTF
TRBJ2-1,TRBV14,TRBD2,.,TGTGCCAGCAGCCAAGAGACGGGAGGGCCCTACAATGAGCAGTTCTTC,CASSQETGGPYNEQFF
TRBJ2-3,TRBV19,TRBD2,.,TGTGCCAGTAGTAAAACTAGGCGGGGGTACACAGATACGCAGTATTTT,CASSKTRRGYTDTQYF
TRBJ1-6,TRBV25-1,.,few,TGTGCCAGCAGACAGAGTTGGGGGGCGTCACCCCTCCACTTT,CASRQSWGASPLHF
TRBJ1-2,TRBV18,.,.,TGTGCCAGCTCAACGACGGATGCGTATGTCTATGGCTACACCTTC,CASSTTDAYVYGYTF
TRBJ2-3,TRBV28,.,few,TGTGCCAGCAACCTACAGGGTTCCACAGATACGCAGTATTTT,CASNLQGSTDTQYF
TRBJ2-3,TRBV29-1,TRBD1,few,TGCAGCGCCGGGGACAGGCCACGCACAGATACGCAGTATTTT,CSAGDRPRTDTQYF
TRBJ1-5,TRBV5-8,TRBD1,.,TGTGCCAGCAGCTTGTCAGGGGGAATTCAGCCCCAGCATTTT,CASSLSGGIQPQHF
TRBJ2-5,TRBV28,.,.,TGTGCCAGCAGCTCCATGGGGCGGCTACAGGAGACCCAGTACTTC,CASSSMGRLQETQYF
TRBJ2-6,TRBV5-1,.,.,TGCGCCAGCCGATTCGGGACTGGGGCCAACGTCCTGACTTTC,CASRFGTGANVLTF